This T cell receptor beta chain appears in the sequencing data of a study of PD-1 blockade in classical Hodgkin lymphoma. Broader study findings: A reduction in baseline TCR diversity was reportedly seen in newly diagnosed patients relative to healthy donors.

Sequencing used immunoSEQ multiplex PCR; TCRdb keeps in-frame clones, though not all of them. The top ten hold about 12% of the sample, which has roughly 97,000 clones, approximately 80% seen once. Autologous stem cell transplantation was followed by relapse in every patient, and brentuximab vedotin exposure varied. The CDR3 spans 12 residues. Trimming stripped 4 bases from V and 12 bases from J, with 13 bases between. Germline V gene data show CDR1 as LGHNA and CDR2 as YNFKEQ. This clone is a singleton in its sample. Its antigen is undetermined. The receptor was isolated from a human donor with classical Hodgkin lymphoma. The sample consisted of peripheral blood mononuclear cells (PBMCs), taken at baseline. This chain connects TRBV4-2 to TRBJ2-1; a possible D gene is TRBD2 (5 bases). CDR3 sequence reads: CASSPSAEGQFF. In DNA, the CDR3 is TGTGCCAGCAGCCCGAGTGCAGAGGGGCAGTTCTTC.